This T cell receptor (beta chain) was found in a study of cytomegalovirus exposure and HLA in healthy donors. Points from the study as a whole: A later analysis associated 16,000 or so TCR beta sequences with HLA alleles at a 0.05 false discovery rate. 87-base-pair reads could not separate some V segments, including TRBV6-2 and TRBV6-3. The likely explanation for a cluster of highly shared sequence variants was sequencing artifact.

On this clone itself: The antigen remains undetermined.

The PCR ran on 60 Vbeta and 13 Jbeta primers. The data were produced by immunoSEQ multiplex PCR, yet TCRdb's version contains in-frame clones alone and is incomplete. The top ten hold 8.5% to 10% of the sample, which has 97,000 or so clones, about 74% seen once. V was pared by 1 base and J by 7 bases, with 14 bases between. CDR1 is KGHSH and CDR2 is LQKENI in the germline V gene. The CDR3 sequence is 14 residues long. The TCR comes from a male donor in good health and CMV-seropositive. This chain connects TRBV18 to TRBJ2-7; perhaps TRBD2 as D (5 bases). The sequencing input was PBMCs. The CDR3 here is CASSPLQNQREQYF. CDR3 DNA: TGTGCCAGCTCACCACTCCAGAACCAGCGGGAGCAGTACTTC. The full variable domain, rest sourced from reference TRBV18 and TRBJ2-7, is NAGVMQNPRHLVRRRGQEARLRCSPMKGHSHVYWYRQLPEEGLKFMVYLQKENIIDESGMPKERFSAEFPKEGPSILRIQQVVRGDSAAYFCASSPLQNQREQYFGPGTRLTVT.